The 20 T cell receptor beta chains below come from one sample, sequenced in a study of blood T cell repertoires in COVID-19. Measured with immunoSEQ multiplex PCR; TCRdb has only the in-frame clones, and not every one. The sample lists 250,000 to 350,000 clones, around four fifths seen once, with less than 4.5% in the top ten. Material for sequencing was peripheral blood. The receptors stem from a woman aged 45 to 65 with active or convalescent COVID-19.

The CDR3 here is CAWSLAGAKNIQYF. The CDR3 DNA reads as TGTGCCTGGAGTCTAGCGGGAGCCAAAAACATTCAGTACTTC. V gene TRBV30 combines with J gene TRBJ2-4; 8 bases are shared with TRBD2. The CDR3 has 14 residues. The junction had 0 bases not matched to a gene; V was cut back by 2 bases and J by 0 bases. The germline gives CDR1 GTSNPN, CDR2 SVGIG (reference sequence).

This clone came up once. V and J are TRBV7-8 and TRBJ1-5; possibly TRBD1 for D (6 bases). Per germline, CDR1 SGHVS and CDR2 FQNEAQ. The CDR3 runs 16 residues. V gave up 1 base and J gave up 0 bases, with 10 bases separating them. DNA for the CDR3: TGTGCCAGCAGCTTAGGGGGGGGACATAGCAATCAGCCCCAGCATTTT. Its translation is CASSLGGGHSNQPQHF.

V usage is TRBV20-1 and J usage is TRBJ2-3; tentatively, D is TRBD2 (7 bases). In germline, CDR1 is DFQATT, CDR2 SNEGSKA (reference sequence). CDR3 length equals 15 residues. Trimming shortened V by 3 bases and J by 1 base, and 14 bases separated the two germline ends. CDR3 sequence: CSASGGGGGTDTQYF. The CDR3 DNA sequence: TGCAGTGCTAGTGGAGGGGGGGGCGGCACAGATACGCAGTATTTT.

This chain connects TRBV11-2 to TRBJ2-3, with D possibly matching TRBD2 (5 bases). The germline CDR1 and CDR2 sequences are SGHAT and FQNNGV. CDR3 length: 13 residues. Trimming cost V 3 bases and J 6 bases, with 10 bases left between them. The CDR3 sequence: CASSFRPGDTQYF. The CDR3 region has the DNA TGTGCCAGCAGCTTCCGGCCGGGGGATACGCAGTATTTT. Complete variable domain (other parts from reference TRBV11-2 and TRBJ2-3): EAGVAQSPRYKIIEKRQSVAFWCNPISGHATLYWYQQILGQGPKLLIQFQNNGVVDDSQLPKDRFSAERLKGVDSTLKIQPAKLEDSAVYLCASSFRPGDTQYFGPGTRLTVL.

The rearrangement joins TRBV10-3 to TRBJ2-2; TRBD1 is a possible D gene (6 bases). This CDR3 spans 15 amino acids. The germline V and J ends were trimmed by 6 bases and 0 bases, with 11 bases remaining between them. Germline V gene data show CDR1 as ENHRY and CDR2 as SYGVKD. The CDR3 loop is CAIRETGPNTGELFF. CDR3 nucleotide sequence: TGTGCCATCAGGGAGACAGGACCGAACACCGGGGAGCTGTTTTTT.

The chain joins TRBV5-1 to TRBJ2-2; the D gene is possibly TRBD1 (5 bases). This CDR3 contains 17 residues. Germline CDR1 reads SGHRS; CDR2 reads YFSETQ. Trimming pared 4 bases from V and 2 bases from J, leaving 18 bases between. CDR3 protein: CASSPRTPRINTGELFF. The CDR3 region has the DNA TGCGCCAGCAGCCCCAGGACACCCCGAATCAACACCGGGGAGCTGTTTTTT.

This clone was counted between two and nine times. J is TRBJ1-1 and V is TRBV3-1 (or the pseudogene TRBV3-2), with 7 positions matching TRBD1. The V segment lost 0 bases and the J segment 7 bases; nucleotides outside the gene matches: 5. The CDR3 has 14 amino acids. Germline V gene lookup returns CDR1 LGHDT and CDR2 YNNKEL (reference sequence). The CDR3 protein is CASSQEWGQHEAFF. The CDR3 bases are TGTGCCAGCAGCCAAGAATGGGGACAGCATGAAGCTTTCTTT.

The chain links TRBV2 to TRBJ1-2, with D unresolved. CDR3 length equals 14 residues. CDR1 and CDR2 (germline): SNHLY, FYNNEI. Trimming removed 7 bases from V and 0 bases from J, with 12 bases in between. The CDR3 DNA is TGTGCCAGCATCCCAGGACTGGCTAACTATGGCTACACCTTC. Protein sequence: CASIPGLANYGYTF.

The chain combines TRBV15 with TRBJ2-7; TRBD1 is a possible D gene (6 bases). The V and J ends lost 5 bases and 2 bases respectively, with 13 bases between them. The CDR3 consists of 14 residues. In germline, CDR1 is LNHNV, CDR2 YYDKDF (reference sequence). The CDR3 is CATSWDIQTYEQYF. The CDR3 DNA is TGTGCCACCAGCTGGGACATCCAGACCTACGAGCAGTACTTC.

The CDR3 region is CASSLTAGGEKPFF. DNA of the CDR3: TGCGCCAGCAGCTTAACGGCGGGGGGGGAAAAGCCGTTCTTC. The V and J genes are TRBV5-1 and TRBJ2-1, with 9 nucleotides matching TRBD2. The CDR3 loop spans 14 amino acids. CDR1 SGHRS and CDR2 YFSETQ come from the germline V gene. The V and J ends lost 2 bases and 15 bases, in that order; junction bases with no gene match: 12.

In its sample, this clone was seen once. The CDR3 nucleotides read TGTGCCAGTAACGGGAGGGCCCCAGATACGCAGTATTTT. It translates to CASNGRAPDTQYF. The chain joins TRBV19 to TRBJ2-3; 8 bases align to TRBD2. Germline V gives CDR1 LNHDA, CDR2 SQIVND (reference sequence). CDR3 size: 13 residues. Trimming at V came to 7 bases and at J to 4 bases, leaving 4 bases not matched to a gene.

CDR3 nucleotide sequence: TGTGCCAGCAGTGAAGCCGGAGAAGATACGCAGTATTTT. Its translation: CASSEAGEDTQYF. V gene TRBV25-1 combines with J gene TRBJ2-3; D gene ambiguous. There are 13 residues in the CDR3. CDR1 is MGHDK, CDR2 SYGVNS, per germline. V was shortened by 2 bases and J by 5 bases, with 8 bases between the two germline ends.

This clone was observed a single time. The chain has TRBV5-5 and TRBJ2-1; TRBD1 agrees at 11 bases. The CDR3 contains 16 residues. The germline CDR1 and CDR2 sequences are SGHKS and YYEKEE (reference sequence). Trimming removed 3 bases from V and 7 bases from J; junction bases left unmatched: 9. DNA of the CDR3: TGTGCCAGCAGCTCTACCGGGACAGGGGGTGTAAATGAGCAGTTCTTC. The encoded protein is CASSSTGTGGVNEQFF. Based on the CDR3 plus reference TRBV5-5 and TRBJ2-1, the full variable domain is DAGVTQSPTHLIKTRGQQVTLRCSPISGHKSVSWYQQVLGQGPQFIFQYYEKEERGRGNFPDRFSARQFPNYSSELNVNALLLGDSALYLCASSSTGTGGVNEQFFGPGTRLTVL.

The CDR3 bases are TGTGCCAGCAGTCCACTAGCGGGAGGGATGGATGAGCAGTTCTTC. It is translated as CASSPLAGGMDEQFF. The gene calls are TRBV6-5 and TRBJ2-1, with 13 bases that match TRBD2. The V gene's germline CDR1 is MNHEY and CDR2 SVGAGI. J was trimmed by 8 bases and V by 5 bases; bases with no gene match: 6. The CDR3 has 15 residues.

This clone came up a few times. The rearrangement uses TRBV18 and TRBJ2-2; 10 bases map to TRBD1. Germline-derived CDR1 and CDR2 are KGHSH and LQKENI. The length of the CDR3 is 15 residues. The V gene end was trimmed by 3 bases and the J gene end by 6 bases; junction bases not matched to a gene: 4. CDR3 residues: CASSPDRGQAGELFF. The CDR3 nucleotides read TGTGCCAGCTCACCCGACAGGGGGCAGGCCGGGGAGCTGTTTTTT.

This clone has more than one count but fewer than ten. The V call is TRBV29-1, the J call TRBJ1-1; D uncertain. CDR3 length: 12 residues. V dropped 4 bases and J dropped 0 bases, with 6 bases sitting between them. CDR1 and CDR2 (germline): SQVTM, ANQGSEA. CDR3 sequence (DNA): TGCAGCGTTGGGCTGTTGAACACTGAAGCTTTCTTT. This codes for CSVGLLNTEAFF.

V usage is TRBV5-1 and J usage is TRBJ2-2, with 12 positions matching TRBD2. Per the germline V gene, CDR1 is SGHRS and CDR2 is YFSETQ. The CDR3 runs 20 residues. V shed 4 bases, J shed 8 bases, and the junction held 21 bases outside the gene matches. Here the CDR3 DNA reads TGCGCCAGCAGCGCCACCCCCTTGCTAGCGGGAGGGCCAAGTTATGGGGAGCTGTTTTTT. Translated, it gives CASSATPLLAGGPSYGELFF.

The J gene is TRBJ2-7, the V gene TRBV28, with D possibly TRBD1 on 6 matching bases. The CDR3 extends over 14 amino acids. V lost 8 bases and J 5 bases, leaving 19 bases between the germline ends. Germline V gene data show CDR1 as MDHEN and CDR2 as SYDVKM. The CDR3 loop reads CASLRERGSDEQYF. The CDR3, as DNA: TGTGCCAGCCTGAGGGAGAGGGGGTCGGACGAGCAGTACTTC.

The genes are TRBV18 and TRBJ1-5, with D maybe TRBD1 (6 bases). Germline CDR1 KGHSH, CDR2 LQKENI. The CDR3 runs 12 residues. V dropped 3 bases and J dropped 8 bases, with 8 bases sitting between them. This CDR3 reads CASSPRGEPQHF. The CDR3 DNA sequence: TGTGCCAGCTCACCCAGGGGTGAGCCCCAGCATTTT.

The chain links TRBV5-6 to TRBJ1-5; 9 positions match TRBD1. The CDR3 has 15 residues. J lost 3 bases, V lost 4 bases, and 5 bases had no gene match. Looked up from germline, CDR1 is SGHDT and CDR2 is YYEEEE. The CDR3 nucleotides read TGTGCCAGCAGCCACGGGACAGGGTCCAATCAGCCCCAGCATTTT. Translated, it gives CASSHGTGSNQPQHF.